These 32 T cell receptor beta chains originate from one sample sequenced in a study of cytomegalovirus exposure and HLA in healthy donors. Profiling relied on immunoSEQ multiplex PCR, and the TCRdb table lists in-frame clones only, not all of them. This sample carries about 150,000 clones, more than 70% of them seen once, and the ten largest clones take 2% to 2.5%. The sequencing input was PBMCs. The receptor source for this set is a human donor in good health.

The chain is built from TRBV18 and TRBJ2-1, with TRBD2 identical over 7 bases. This CDR3 is 14 amino acids long. Germline V gene data show CDR1 as KGHSH and CDR2 as LQKENI. The J segment lost 6 bases and the V segment lost 6 bases, leaving 8 bases of the junction unmatched. CDR3 sequence reads: CASSPASGVNEQFF. The CDR3 DNA sequence: TGTGCCAGCTCGCCGGCGAGCGGGGTCAATGAGCAGTTCTTC.

This chain connects TRBV6-5 to TRBJ2-3; 7 nucleotides agree with TRBD1. Germline CDR1 and CDR2: MNHEY and SVGAGI. Germline trimming cut 6 bases from V and 4 bases from J; bases unmatched to any gene: 7. This CDR3 region has 14 residues. CDR3 protein: CASSLDRAADTQYF. In DNA form, the CDR3 reads TGTGCCAGCAGCCTAGACAGGGCGGCAGATACGCAGTATTTT.

This chain links TRBV7-2 with TRBJ2-3, with D tentatively TRBD2 (6 bases). V lost 0 bases and J lost 8, with 6 bases in between. Germline CDR1 is SGHTA and CDR2 is FQGNSA. This CDR3 is built from 12 residues. The CDR3 here is CASSLARGTQYF. The CDR3 nucleotides are TGTGCCAGCAGCTTAGCGCGGGGTACGCAGTATTTT.

This rearrangement joins TRBV30 to TRBJ1-5; D ambiguous. There are 13 residues in the CDR3. Germline CDR1 is GTSNPN and CDR2 is SVGIG (reference sequence). The V end was cut by 4 bases, the J end by 0 bases, with 7 bases between. The CDR3 protein is CAWNGYSNQPQHF. The DNA for the CDR3 is TGTGCCTGGAACGGTTATAGCAATCAGCCCCAGCATTTT.

The chain couples TRBV29-1 to TRBJ2-1; TRBD2 might be the D (5 bases). This CDR3 has 11 amino acids. CDR1 is SQVTM and CDR2 is ANQGSEA in the germline V gene. V shed 5 bases and J shed 6 bases, with 8 bases lying between them. Written as DNA, the CDR3 is TGCAGCGTTCTTGGGAGCAATGAGCAGTTCTTC. It is translated as CSVLGSNEQFF.

For this clone: A read error may produce the germline difference seen at one junction end. The chain carries TRBV7-3 and TRBJ1-5; 9 bases agree with TRBD1. The CDR3 contains 14 residues. Germline V lookup: CDR1 SGHTA, CDR2 FQGTGA. For the CDR3, the DNA is TGTGCCAGCAGCGTGGACAGGGGAAATCGGCCCCAGCATTTT. Protein: CASSVDRGNRPQHF. Filled out from reference TRBV7-3 and TRBJ1-5, the complete variable domain reads GAGVSQTPSNKVTEKGKYVELRCDPISGHTALYWYRQSLGQGPEFLIYFQGTGAADDSGLPNDRFFAVRPEGSVSTLKIQRTERGDSAVYLCASSVDRGNRPQHFGDGTRLSIL.

V is TRBV2 and J is TRBJ2-1; D is perhaps TRBD1 (6 bases). Trimming pared 6 bases from V and 0 bases from J, leaving 12 bases between. CDR3 size: 15 residues. From germline, CDR1 is SNHLY and CDR2 FYNNEI. CDR3 bases: TGTGCCAGCAGGGAAACAGGGAGCTCCTACAATGAGCAGTTCTTC. It yields the protein CASRETGSSYNEQFF.

This chain uses TRBV30 with TRBJ2-1, with 11 bases that match TRBD2. Germline trimming cut 3 bases from V and 10 bases from J; bases unmatched to any gene: 8. Germline loops: CDR1 GTSNPN, CDR2 SVGIG (reference sequence). The CDR3 length is 14 residues. The CDR3 protein is CAWSQLASGGEQFF. The CDR3, as DNA: TGTGCCTGGAGCCAACTAGCTAGCGGGGGGGAGCAGTTCTTC.

The gene calls are TRBV27 and TRBJ1-1, with D possibly being TRBD1 (5 bases). Trimming shortened V by 5 bases and J by 6 bases, and 16 bases separated the two germline ends. Per germline, CDR1 MNHEY and CDR2 SMNVEV (reference sequence). The CDR3 is made up of 14 amino acids. The DNA for the CDR3 is TGTGCCAGCAGTGTCTCCTGGACACCTGCTGAAGCTTTCTTT. Translated: CASSVSWTPAEAFF.

The chain joins TRBV4-2 to TRBJ1-2; D is perhaps TRBD1 (5 bases). CDR3 size: 13 residues. Trimming pared 6 bases from V and 3 bases from J, leaving 11 bases between. Germline V gene sequence: CDR1 LGHNA, CDR2 YNFKEQ. As DNA, the CDR3 is TGTGCCAGCAGTCCAGGAGGGGACTATGGCTACACCTTC. This sequence encodes CASSPGGDYGYTF.

The chain employs TRBV5-1 and TRBJ2-7; 10 bases are shared with TRBD1. The CDR3 consists of 17 residues. Germline loops: CDR1 SGHRS, CDR2 YFSETQ. Losses at the gene ends were 0 bases for V and 7 bases for J; bases not matched to a gene: 13. The CDR3 loop reads CASSLEPGTGEVDEQYF. The CDR3 DNA reads TGCGCCAGCAGCTTGGAACCCGGGACAGGGGAGGTGGATGAGCAGTACTTC.

The rearrangement links TRBV29-1 to TRBJ2-2; D perhaps matches TRBD2 (6 bases). The germline V gene has CDR1 SQVTM and CDR2 ANQGSEA. V lost 7 bases, J lost 0 bases, and 21 bases lay in between. The CDR3 covers 17 residues. This CDR3 reads CSARVGGQSANTGELFF. The CDR3 DNA sequence: TGCAGCGCCAGGGTAGGAGGGCAATCCGCGAACACCGGGGAGCTGTTTTTT.

This clone was picked up a small number of times. The CDR3 DNA is TGTGCCAGCAGCGTAGGTCGGAGGACTAGCTATGGCTACACCTTC. Translated: CASSVGRRTSYGYTF. The chain is built from TRBV9 and TRBJ1-2, with D unclear. V lost 0 bases and J lost 4, with 13 bases in between. Germline assignment: CDR1 SGDLS and CDR2 YYNGEE. There are 15 residues in the CDR3.

The chain combines TRBV5-1 with TRBJ2-3; no reliable D call. Germline V gene lookup returns CDR1 SGHRS and CDR2 YFSETQ. The CDR3 loop spans 16 amino acids. V was cut by 5 bases and J by 4 bases, with 20 bases left in between. CDR3 protein: CASRLTPEVVADTQYF. The CDR3 nucleotides are TGCGCCAGCAGGCTCACTCCTGAAGTAGTGGCAGATACGCAGTATTTT.

A note on this clone: Sequence at one end of the junction differs from germline and may be a read error. This chain connects TRBV7-9 to TRBJ1-2; 10 positions match TRBD1. From germline, CDR1 is SEHNR and CDR2 FQNEAQ (reference sequence). The CDR3 contains 13 residues. CDR3 in amino acids: CASSLWGQGLKAF. CDR3 bases: TGTGCCAGCAGCTTATGGGGACAGGGGCTTAAGGCCTTC.

The V call is TRBV27, the J call TRBJ1-5; 11 bases are a match to TRBD1. The germline V gene has CDR1 MNHEY and CDR2 SMNVEV (reference sequence). This CDR3 is built from 14 residues. Trimming cost V 6 bases and J 6 bases; bases outside gene matches: 4. The DNA for the CDR3 is TGTGCCAGCAGCCTCGGGACAGGGGGTCAGCCCCAGCATTTT. It is translated as CASSLGTGGQPQHF.

The gene calls are TRBV2 and TRBJ1-1; a possible D gene is TRBD1 (5 bases). The germline V gene has CDR1 SNHLY and CDR2 FYNNEI. The CDR3 runs 12 residues. Trimming left V 7 bases short and J 8 bases short, with 14 bases between. DNA of the CDR3: TGTGCCAGCAACGAAGGGGCTCGGGAAGCTTTCTTT. This codes for CASNEGAREAFF.

The chain uses TRBV28 and TRBJ1-2; TRBD1 is a possible D gene (5 bases). The germline V and J ends were trimmed by 5 bases and 8 bases, with 12 bases remaining between them. Germline values: CDR1 MDHEN, CDR2 SYDVKM. This CDR3 has 12 amino acids. The CDR3 is CASSPGRGGYTF. The CDR3 DNA reads TGTGCCAGCAGTCCCGGAAGGGGCGGCTACACCTTC.

This chain joins TRBV4-3 and TRBJ2-2, with 7 bases matching TRBD1. V gave up 4 bases and J gave up 6 bases; unmatched junction bases: 8. This CDR3 has 15 amino acids. Germline lookup yields CDR1 LGHNA and CDR2 YSLEER. The CDR3 reads CASSPETGYAGELFF. For the CDR3, the DNA is TGCGCCAGCAGCCCCGAGACAGGGTACGCCGGGGAGCTGTTTTTT.

The chain joins TRBV27 to TRBJ1-2, with 10 bases aligning to TRBD1. Germline CDR1 is MNHEY and CDR2 is SMNVEV (reference sequence). This CDR3 contains 19 residues. V was clipped by 5 bases and J by 2 bases; unmatched bases: 17. The CDR3 is CASSPLRQGAIKRNYGYTF. The CDR3 nucleotides read TGTGCCAGCAGTCCGCTTAGACAGGGGGCGATTAAGCGAAACTATGGCTACACCTTC.

Only one count was recorded for this clone. The chain is built from TRBV6-5 and TRBJ2-1, with TRBD2 matching over 10 bases. V was pared by 7 bases and J by 7 bases, with 10 bases of the junction left unmatched. From germline, CDR1 is MNHEY and CDR2 SVGAGI. This CDR3 region has 15 residues. CDR3 in DNA: TGTGCCAGCAAGCGGAGCGGGGGGGTTTCGAATGAGCAGTTCTTC. It yields the protein CASKRSGGVSNEQFF.

J is TRBJ2-7 and V is TRBV27; TRBD2 matches 11 bases. V gave up 2 bases and J gave up 4 bases; unmatched junction bases: 4. The CDR3 is 15 amino acids. Per germline, CDR1 MNHEY and CDR2 SMNVEV (reference sequence). The CDR3 bases are TGTGCCAGCAGTTTACGGGCTAGCGGGGGGTACGAGCAGTACTTC. This encodes CASSLRASGGYEQYF.

J is TRBJ2-7 and V is TRBV28; the match to TRBD1 covers 7 bases. CDR1 is MDHEN and CDR2 is SYDVKM in the germline V gene. This CDR3 comprises 13 residues. V lost 6 bases, J lost 1 base, and 3 bases stayed unmatched. CDR3 DNA sequence: TGTGCCAGCAGGGACAGGTTTTCCTACGAGCAGTACTTC. Its translation: CASRDRFSYEQYF.

The CDR3 sequence is CASSPGFDTEAFF. CDR3 nucleotide sequence: TGTGCCAGCAGCCCAGGGTTCGACACTGAAGCTTTCTTT. The V call is TRBV11-1, the J call TRBJ1-1, with a weak D call TRBD1 (5 bases). This CDR3 has 13 residues. Trimming cost V 5 bases and J 3 bases, with 10 bases left between them. Germline V CDR1 and CDR2: SGHAT, FQDESV (reference sequence).

This clone showed up just a few times. The chain joins TRBV27 to TRBJ1-5; TRBD1 agrees at 9 bases. The germline V gene encodes CDR1 MNHEY and CDR2 SMNVEV (reference sequence). V lost 5 bases and J lost 7; bases outside the gene matches: 3. The CDR3 contains 13 residues. The CDR3 spells CASSQTGGQPQHF. The CDR3 DNA reads TGTGCCAGCAGTCAGACAGGGGGACAGCCCCAGCATTTT.

The chain links TRBV10-3 to TRBJ1-5; D might be TRBD1 (6 bases). The CDR3 totals 14 residues. V shed 4 bases and J shed 1 base, with 8 bases lying between them. CDR1 and CDR2 (germline): ENHRY, SYGVKD. CDR3 loop: CAISGGQSNQPQHF. The DNA for the CDR3 is TGTGCCATCAGTGGGGGACAAAGCAATCAGCCCCAGCATTTT.

The chain uses TRBV5-1 and TRBJ1-1; perhaps TRBD1 as D (5 bases). The CDR3 has 14 amino acids. V was clipped by 1 base and J by 4 bases, with 11 bases between them. Germline assignment: CDR1 SGHRS and CDR2 YFSETQ. The CDR3 sequence: CASSLSGAATEAFF. The DNA of the CDR3 is TGCGCCAGCAGCTTGTCTGGGGCGGCCACTGAAGCTTTCTTT.

V gene TRBV6-5 combines with J gene TRBJ1-5; 8 nucleotides line up with TRBD1. Germline-derived CDR1 and CDR2 are MNHEY and SVGAGI. V shed 2 bases, J shed 8 bases, and the junction held 2 bases outside the gene matches. CDR3 length: 13 residues. The DNA for the CDR3 is TGTGCCAGCAGTTACGGACAGGGTGAGCCCCAGCATTTT. Encoded protein: CASSYGQGEPQHF.

V is TRBV5-1 and J is TRBJ1-1, with D hard to call. The CDR3 is made up of 14 amino acids. The germline CDR1 and CDR2 sequences are SGHRS and YFSETQ. The germline V and J ends were trimmed by 4 bases and 0 bases, with 10 bases remaining between them. CDR3: CASSADIMNTEAFF. The CDR3 nucleotides are TGCGCCAGCAGCGCGGATATAATGAACACTGAAGCTTTCTTT.

This clone was counted a few times. The genes are TRBV6-1 and TRBJ2-7; the match to TRBD2 covers 14 bases. This CDR3 has 16 residues. V was clipped by 2 bases and J by 7 bases; unmatched bases: 7. CDR1 is MNHNS and CDR2 is SASEGT in the germline V gene. CDR3 coding DNA: TGTGCCAGCAGTGAAACGGGACTAGCGGGAGTATATGAGCAGTACTTC. Its translation is CASSETGLAGVYEQYF.

This clone has just one count. This chain links TRBV28 with TRBJ1-5, with 9 nucleotides matching TRBD1. Germline V lookup: CDR1 MDHEN, CDR2 SYDVKM. The CDR3 totals 14 residues. The V and J ends lost 5 bases and 4 bases, in that order; junction bases with no gene match: 3. The chain's CDR3 is CASSRGQGNQPQHF. CDR3 nucleotide sequence: TGTGCCAGCAGTAGGGGACAGGGTAATCAGCCCCAGCATTTT.

V gene TRBV4-2 combines with J gene TRBJ1-5; D uncertain. The germline CDR1 and CDR2 sequences are LGHNA and YNFKEQ. The V end lost 1 base, the J end lost 7 bases, and 8 bases lay between the germline ends. The CDR3 length is 13 residues. CDR3 sequence (DNA): TGTGCCAGCAGCCAAGTAGACGGGCAGCCCCAGCATTTT. It is translated as CASSQVDGQPQHF.